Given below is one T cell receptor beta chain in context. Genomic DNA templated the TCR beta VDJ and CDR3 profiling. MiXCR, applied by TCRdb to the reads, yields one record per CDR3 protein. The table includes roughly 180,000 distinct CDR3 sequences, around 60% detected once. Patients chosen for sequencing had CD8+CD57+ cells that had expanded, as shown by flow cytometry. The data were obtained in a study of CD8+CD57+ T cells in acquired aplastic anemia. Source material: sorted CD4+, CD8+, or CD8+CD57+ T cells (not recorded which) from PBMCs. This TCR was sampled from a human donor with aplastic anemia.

This CDR3 reads CASSLRAGGGEAFF. The CDR3 bases are TGTGCCAGCAGTTTAAGGGCAGGGGGAGGGGAAGCTTTCTTT. The chain is built from TRBV12-3 or TRBV12-4 and TRBJ1-1; 7 nucleotides agree with TRBD1. The CDR3 is 14 residues long. V gave up 2 bases and J gave up 8 bases; unmatched junction bases: 8.